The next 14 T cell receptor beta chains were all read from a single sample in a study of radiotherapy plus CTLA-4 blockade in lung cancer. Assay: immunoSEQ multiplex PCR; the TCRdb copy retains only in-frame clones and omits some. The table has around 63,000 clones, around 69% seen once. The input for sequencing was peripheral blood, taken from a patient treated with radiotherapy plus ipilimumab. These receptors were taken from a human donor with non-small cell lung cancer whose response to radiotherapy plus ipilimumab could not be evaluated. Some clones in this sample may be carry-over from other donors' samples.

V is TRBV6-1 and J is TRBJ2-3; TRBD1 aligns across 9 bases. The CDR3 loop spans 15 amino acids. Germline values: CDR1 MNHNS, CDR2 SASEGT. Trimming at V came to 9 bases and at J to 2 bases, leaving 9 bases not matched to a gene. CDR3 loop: CASLSGTGSTDTQYF. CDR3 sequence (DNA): TGTGCCAGTCTTTCCGGGACAGGGTCCACAGATACGCAGTATTTT.

CDR3 sequence (DNA): TGTGCCAGCAGCCCCGGGGGGGCCCCGTACGAGCAGTACTTC. Encoded protein: CASSPGGAPYEQYF. This chain uses TRBV6-6 with TRBJ2-7; 8 bases are a match to TRBD2. Per germline, CDR1 MNHNY and CDR2 SVGAGI (reference sequence). The CDR3 spans 14 residues. The trim removed 6 bases at V and 4 bases at J, leaving 8 bases unmatched.

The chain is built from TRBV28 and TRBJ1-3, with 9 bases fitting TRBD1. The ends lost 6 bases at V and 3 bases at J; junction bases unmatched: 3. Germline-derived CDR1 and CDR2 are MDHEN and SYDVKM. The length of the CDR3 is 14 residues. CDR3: CASRRQGGGNTIYF. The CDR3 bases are TGTGCCAGCAGGCGACAGGGGGGTGGAAACACCATATATTTT.

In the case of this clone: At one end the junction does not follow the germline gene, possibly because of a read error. Here the CDR3 DNA reads TGCGACCGGGTAGAGTACGAGCAGTACTTC. Translating gives CDRVEYEQYF. This rearrangement joins TRBV6-4 to TRBJ2-5; D ambiguous. TRBJ2-7 explains the end of the DNA better; the J call may be wrong. From germline, CDR1 is MRHNA and CDR2 SNTAGT. This CDR3 contains 10 residues.

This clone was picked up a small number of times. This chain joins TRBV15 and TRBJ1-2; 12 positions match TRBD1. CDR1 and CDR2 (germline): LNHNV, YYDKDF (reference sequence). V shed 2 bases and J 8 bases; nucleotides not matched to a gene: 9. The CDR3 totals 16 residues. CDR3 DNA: TGTGCCACCAGCAGATCTCCGGGACAGGGGGCGCGAGGCTACACCTTC. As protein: CATSRSPGQGARGYTF.

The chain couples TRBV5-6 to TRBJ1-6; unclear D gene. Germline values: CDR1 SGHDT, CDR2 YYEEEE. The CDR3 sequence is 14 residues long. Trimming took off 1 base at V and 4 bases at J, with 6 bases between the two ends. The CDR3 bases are TGTGCCAGCAGCTTGAACAGTTATAATTCACCCCTCCACTTT. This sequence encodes CASSLNSYNSPLHF.

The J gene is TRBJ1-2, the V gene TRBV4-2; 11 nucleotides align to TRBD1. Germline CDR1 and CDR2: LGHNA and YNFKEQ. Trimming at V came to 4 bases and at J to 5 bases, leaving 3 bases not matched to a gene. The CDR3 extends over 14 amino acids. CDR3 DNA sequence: TGTGCCAGCAGCCGGGACAGGGGGTCGTATGGCTACACCTTC. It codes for CASSRDRGSYGYTF.

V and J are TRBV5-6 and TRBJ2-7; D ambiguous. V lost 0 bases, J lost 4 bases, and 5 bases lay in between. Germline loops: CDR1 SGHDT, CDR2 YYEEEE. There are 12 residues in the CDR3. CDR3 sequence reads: CASSLGQYEQYF. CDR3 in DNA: TGTGCCAGCAGCTTGGGCCAGTACGAGCAGTACTTC.

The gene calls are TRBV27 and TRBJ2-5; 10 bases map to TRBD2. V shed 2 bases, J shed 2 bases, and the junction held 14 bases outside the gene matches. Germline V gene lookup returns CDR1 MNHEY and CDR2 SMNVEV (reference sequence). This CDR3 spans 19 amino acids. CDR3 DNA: TGTGCCAGCAGTTTAGGCCCCTCGCCTCGGACTAGCGGACAAGAGACCCAGTACTTC. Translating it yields CASSLGPSPRTSGQETQYF.

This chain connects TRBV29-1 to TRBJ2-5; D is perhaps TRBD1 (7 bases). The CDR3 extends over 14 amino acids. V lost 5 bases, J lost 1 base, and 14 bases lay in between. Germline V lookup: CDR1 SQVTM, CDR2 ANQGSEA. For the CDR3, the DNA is TGCAGCGTTTTCGGCGGGACAGTCCAAGAGACCCAGTACTTC. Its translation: CSVFGGTVQETQYF.

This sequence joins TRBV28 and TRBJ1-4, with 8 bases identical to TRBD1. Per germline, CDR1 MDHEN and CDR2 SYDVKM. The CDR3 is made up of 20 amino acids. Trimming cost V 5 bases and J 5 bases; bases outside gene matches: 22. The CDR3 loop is CASSGGTGTGLKGVNEKLFF. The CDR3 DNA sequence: TGTGCCAGCAGTGGAGGGACCGGGACAGGTCTAAAAGGGGTCAATGAAAAACTGTTTTTT.

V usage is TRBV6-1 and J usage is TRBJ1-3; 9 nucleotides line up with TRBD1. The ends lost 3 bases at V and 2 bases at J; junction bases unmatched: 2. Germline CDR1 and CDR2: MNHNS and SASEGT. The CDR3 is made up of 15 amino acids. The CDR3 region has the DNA TGTGCCAGCAGTGAGGACAGGGGAACTGGAAACACCATATATTTT. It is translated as CASSEDRGTGNTIYF.

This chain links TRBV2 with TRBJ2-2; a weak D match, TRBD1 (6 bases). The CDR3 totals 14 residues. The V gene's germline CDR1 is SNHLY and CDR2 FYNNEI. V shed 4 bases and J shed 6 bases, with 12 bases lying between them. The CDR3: CASSVRQGPGELFF. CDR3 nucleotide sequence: TGTGCCAGCAGTGTGAGGCAGGGGCCCGGGGAGCTGTTTTTT.

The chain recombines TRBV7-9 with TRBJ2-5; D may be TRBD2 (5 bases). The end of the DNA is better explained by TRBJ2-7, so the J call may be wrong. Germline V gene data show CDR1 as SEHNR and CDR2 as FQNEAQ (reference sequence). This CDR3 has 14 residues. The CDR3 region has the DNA TGTGCCAGCAGCCCCCGGGGAGCGGCCTACGAGCAGTACTTC. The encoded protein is CASSPRGAAYEQYF.